This is a list of T cell receptor beta chains from one sample in a study of T-cell reconstitution after alpha-beta-depleted transplantation in children. TCRdb passed the PCR reads through MiXCR, listing each CDR3 protein once. The data contain 250,000 to 400,000 distinct CDR3 sequences, around 25% of them seen just once; the ten biggest clones take up approximately 9.9%. The specimen comprised PBMCs, mostly from graft donor cells, sampled 180 days after TCRalphabeta/CD19-depleted stem cell transplant. The source is a male patient under 18 who had a stem cell transplant for acute lymphoblastic leukemia, so the T cells may come from the graft donor. Each CDR3 is given with its conserved first and last residue. A D gene is named only where the DNA matches it firmly. Size values are once, few and many counts, or a class for expanded clones, and some rows have none.

clone size	V gene	D gene	J gene	CDR3 DNA	CDR3 protein
-	TRBV27	-	TRBJ1-1	TGTGCCAGCAGGTCCCTCCAGGTGGGGGGCACTGAAGCTTTCTTT	CASRSLQVGGTEAFF
few	TRBV7-9	TRBD2	TRBJ2-1	TGTGCCAGCACTGTAGCGGGATTATCCTACAATGAGCAGTTCTTC	CASTVAGLSYNEQFF
few	TRBV20-1	-	TRBJ2-6	TGCAGTGCCTCATTGGCCCTCTCTGGGGCCAACGTCCTGACTTTC	CSASLALSGANVLTF
few	TRBV3-1	TRBD2	TRBJ2-3	TGTGCCAGCAGCCAAACTAGCGGGAGGGATACGCAGTATTTT	CASSQTSGRDTQYF
-	TRBV5-1	TRBD1	TRBJ1-1	TGCGCCAGCAGCCAGGGACAGGGGGCGTCGGCTTTCTTT	CASSQGQGASAFF
few	TRBV24-1	-	TRBJ2-3	TGTGCCACCAGTGACCCTAAGGCCGCCCCAGATACGCAGTATTTT	CATSDPKAAPDTQYF
-	TRBV20-1	-	TRBJ2-5	TGCAGTGCTAGAGCTGGGTCGGGGACCCAGGGGACCCAGTACTTC	CSARAGSGTQGTQYF
few	TRBV5-6	-	TRBJ2-1	TGTGCCAGCAGCCAACTGACAGGATCCTCCTACAATGAGCAGTTCTTC	CASSQLTGSSYNEQFF
few	TRBV7-7	-	TRBJ2-1	TGTGCCAGCGGGCGAGGGAATGAGCAGTTCTTC	CASGRGNEQFF
few	TRBV7-2	-	TRBJ2-3	TGTGCCAGCAGCCACCGACAGATCCTCCAAGATACGCAGTATTTT	CASSHRQILQDTQYF
few	TRBV12-3/TRBV12-4	-	TRBJ2-5	TGTGCCAGCAGTCGACAGCAGCAAGAGACCCAGTACTTC	CASSRQQQETQYF
-	TRBV7-7	-	TRBJ1-2	TGTGCCAGCAGCCCCTTAACAATCATACGGGGGTCCTATGGCTACACCTTC	CASSPLTIIRGSYGYTF
few	TRBV4-2	TRBD2	TRBJ2-2	TGTGCCAGCAGCCAAGAGCTAGCGGCCACTTTTTCGAACACCGGGGAGCTGTTTTTT	CASSQELAATFSNTGELFF
-	TRBV5-1	TRBD2	TRBJ2-3	TGCGCCAGCAGCTTGGTCCTAATAGCGGGTGTGTTGCCAGATACGCAGTATTTT	CASSLVLIAGVLPDTQYF
-	TRBV28	TRBD1	TRBJ1-1	TGTGCCAGCAGTCGGGACAGGGGATCCCGCGCTTTCTTT	CASSRDRGSRAFF
few	TRBV5-6	-	TRBJ2-7	TGTGCCAGCAGTCCGACGGAGAGGGGATACGAGCAGTACTTC	CASSPTERGYEQYF
-	TRBV5-5	-	TRBJ1-2	TGTGCCAGCAGCCTCGGACAACTCACTAACTATGGCTACACCTTC	CASSLGQLTNYGYTF
few	TRBV5-6	TRBD1	TRBJ2-7	TGTGCCAGCAGCGCCGGGACAGGGAAGCCCTACGAGCAGTACTTC	CASSAGTGKPYEQYF
few	TRBV29-1	TRBD1	TRBJ2-7	TGCAGCGTTGGGGGACAGGCCTACGAGCAGTACTTC	CSVGGQAYEQYF
many	TRBV5-1	-	TRBJ2-2	TGCGCCAGCAGCTTGAGGGACACCGGGGAGCTGTTTTTT	CASSLRDTGELFF
few	TRBV6-5	-	TRBJ2-1	TGTGCCAGCAGTTACTTTCCCTACAATGAGCAGTTCTTC	CASSYFPYNEQFF
-	TRBV12-3/TRBV12-4	-	TRBJ2-7	TGTGCCAGCCGCAGTCGGGGGGCCCGGACCTACGAGCAGTACTTC	CASRSRGARTYEQYF